Listed below are T cell receptor beta chains from one sample, sequenced in a study of T-cell memory formation after mild COVID-19. TCRdb reanalysed the 5' RACE reads using MiXCR and keeps one entry per CDR3 protein. This sample has approximately 230,000 distinct CDR3 sequences, with about a sixth found just once. Sample: PBMCs or a T cell subset sorted from them (not recorded which). All receptors derive from a young man who had mild COVID-19 (a few samples of this study predate the infection). Cell type and time point are not known. Both conserved end residues are part of each CDR3. A D gene is named only where the DNA matches it firmly. Clone size is shown for a subset of rows, as once, few, many or a class of expanded clone.

v_gene: TRBV5-1
len: 15
j_gene: TRBJ2-2
abundance: few
d_gene: TRBD1
CDR3aa: CASSASGQGGGELFF
CDR3nt: TGCGCCAGCAGCGCATCGGGACAGGGCGGCGGGGAGCTGTTTTTT

v_gene: TRBV12-3/TRBV12-4
len: 12
j_gene: TRBJ1-5
abundance: -
d_gene: -
CDR3aa: CASSLADGTLHF
CDR3nt: TGTGCCAGCAGTTTAGCAGACGGGACTCTTCATTTT

v_gene: TRBV7-2
len: 16
j_gene: TRBJ1-1
abundance: few
d_gene: TRBD1
CDR3aa: CASSPRDRGLNTEAFF
CDR3nt: TGTGCCAGCAGCCCCCGGGACAGGGGTTTGAACACTGAAGCTTTCTTT

v_gene: TRBV4-1
len: 16
j_gene: TRBJ1-1
abundance: -
d_gene: -
CDR3aa: CASSPRRGEGNTEAFF
CDR3nt: TGCGCCAGCAGCCCTCGCAGGGGAGAGGGGAACACTGAAGCTTTCTTT

v_gene: TRBV9
len: 14
j_gene: TRBJ2-7
abundance: many
d_gene: -
CDR3aa: CASSVGGGRYEQYF
CDR3nt: TGTGCCAGCAGCGTAGGGGGGGGCCGCTACGAGCAGTACTTC

v_gene: TRBV23-1
len: 18
j_gene: TRBJ2-5
abundance: -
d_gene: TRBD1
CDR3aa: CASSQIMLRDREQETQYF
CDR3nt: TGCGCCAGCAGTCAAATCATGCTCCGGGACAGGGAGCAAGAGACCCAGTACTTC

v_gene: TRBV5-6
len: 15
j_gene: TRBJ1-1
abundance: -
d_gene: TRBD1
CDR3aa: CASSTLTGVATEAFF
CDR3nt: TGTGCCAGCAGCACCCTGACAGGGGTCGCCACTGAAGCTTTCTTT

v_gene: TRBV7-2
len: 16
j_gene: TRBJ1-5
abundance: many
d_gene: TRBD1
CDR3aa: CASSLGHRGLGQPQHF
CDR3nt: TGTGCCAGCAGCTTAGGGCACAGGGGGCTAGGTCAGCCCCAGCATTTT

v_gene: TRBV20-1
len: 15
j_gene: TRBJ2-1
abundance: -
d_gene: TRBD2
CDR3aa: CSARARTGGTYEQFF
CDR3nt: TGCAGTGCTAGAGCCCGGACGGGGGGGACTTATGAGCAGTTCTTC

v_gene: TRBV20-1
len: 13
j_gene: TRBJ1-5
abundance: -
d_gene: -
CDR3aa: CSARGAGEQPQHF
CDR3nt: TGCAGTGCCAGAGGTGCAGGGGAACAGCCCCAGCATTTT

v_gene: TRBV4-3
len: 14
j_gene: TRBJ1-1
abundance: few
d_gene: TRBD1
CDR3aa: CASSRTGGVPEAFF
CDR3nt: TGCGCCAGCAGCCGGACAGGGGGGGTCCCAGAAGCTTTCTTT

v_gene: TRBV10-2
len: 15
j_gene: TRBJ2-5
abundance: -
d_gene: -
CDR3aa: CASSLVGRPQETQYF
CDR3nt: TGCGCCAGCAGTTTAGTGGGGAGGCCCCAAGAGACCCAGTACTTC

v_gene: TRBV7-9
len: 15
j_gene: TRBJ1-1
abundance: few
d_gene: -
CDR3aa: CASSLGSPGRMEAFF
CDR3nt: TGTGCCAGCAGCTTAGGTTCCCCGGGGCGGATGGAAGCTTTCTTT

v_gene: TRBV2
len: 19
j_gene: TRBJ1-1
abundance: few
d_gene: -
CDR3aa: CASSVRRRTDQVRVNEAFF
CDR3nt: TGTGCCAGCAGTGTACGACGCCGGACAGATCAGGTTCGGGTGAATGAAGCTTTCTTT

v_gene: TRBV5-1
len: 12
j_gene: TRBJ1-2
abundance: -
d_gene: -
CDR3aa: CASWESRNGYTF
CDR3nt: TGCGCCAGTTGGGAGTCTCGGAATGGCTACACCTTC

v_gene: TRBV5-4
len: 13
j_gene: TRBJ2-1
abundance: -
d_gene: -
CDR3aa: CASSAGTGQREFF
CDR3nt: TGTGCCAGCAGCGCCGGTACAGGACAGAGGGAGTTCTTC

v_gene: TRBV7-7
len: 13
j_gene: TRBJ2-1
abundance: few
d_gene: TRBD2
CDR3aa: CASSRGLAGEQFF
CDR3nt: TGTGCCAGCAGCCGGGGACTAGCGGGGGAGCAGTTCTTC

v_gene: TRBV11-2
len: 14
j_gene: TRBJ2-2
abundance: few
d_gene: -
CDR3aa: CASSLVVSRRELFF
CDR3nt: TGTGCCAGCAGCTTAGTAGTGTCCAGAAGGGAGCTGTTTTTT

v_gene: TRBV7-8
len: 12
j_gene: TRBJ1-6
abundance: -
d_gene: -
CDR3aa: CASSHRDSPLHF
CDR3nt: TGTGCCAGCAGCCACAGGGATTCACCCCTCCACTTT

v_gene: TRBV27
len: 16
j_gene: TRBJ1-1
abundance: -
d_gene: -
CDR3aa: CASSLKPTPLQGEAFF
CDR3nt: TGTGCCAGCAGTTTAAAACCGACACCGTTGCAGGGAGAAGCTTTCTTT

v_gene: TRBV18
len: 13
j_gene: TRBJ2-2
abundance: -
d_gene: -
CDR3aa: CASSRDTAGELFF
CDR3nt: TGTGCCAGCTCACGCGATACGGCCGGGGAGCTGTTTTTT

v_gene: TRBV5-1
len: 13
j_gene: TRBJ2-2
abundance: few
d_gene: TRBD1
CDR3aa: CASRSQGAGELFF
CDR3nt: TGCGCCAGCAGGTCCCAGGGGGCCGGGGAGCTGTTTTTT

v_gene: TRBV7-8
len: 15
j_gene: TRBJ1-5
abundance: -
d_gene: -
CDR3aa: CASSSGGRINQPQHF
CDR3nt: TGTGCCAGCAGCTCAGGCGGGCGGATCAATCAGCCCCAGCATTTT

v_gene: TRBV12-3/TRBV12-4
len: 17
j_gene: TRBJ2-3
abundance: -
d_gene: TRBD2
CDR3aa: CASSEGLAGGPPDTQYF
CDR3nt: TGTGCCAGCAGTGAAGGACTAGCGGGGGGGCCCCCAGATACGCAGTATTTT

v_gene: TRBV14
len: 12
j_gene: TRBJ1-6
abundance: few
d_gene: -
CDR3aa: CASSQAGASLHF
CDR3nt: TGTGCCAGCAGCCAAGCAGGGGCCTCCCTCCACTTT

v_gene: TRBV7-2
len: 13
j_gene: TRBJ2-3
abundance: -
d_gene: -
CDR3aa: CASSWVSTDTQYF
CDR3nt: TGTGCCAGCAGCTGGGTGTCCACAGATACGCAGTATTTT

v_gene: TRBV25-1
len: 16
j_gene: TRBJ1-6
abundance: few
d_gene: -
CDR3aa: CASSAVDRPYNSPLHF
CDR3nt: TGTGCCAGCAGTGCGGTTGACAGGCCATATAATTCACCCCTCCACTTT

v_gene: TRBV12-3/TRBV12-4
len: 15
j_gene: TRBJ2-1
abundance: few
d_gene: -
CDR3aa: CASSPWTSQYNEQFF
CDR3nt: TGTGCCAGCAGCCCTTGGACTTCTCAGTACAATGAGCAGTTCTTC

v_gene: TRBV20-1
len: 13
j_gene: TRBJ1-1
abundance: -
d_gene: -
CDR3aa: CSAREGIHTEAFF
CDR3nt: TGCAGTGCTAGAGAAGGGATTCACACTGAAGCTTTCTTT

v_gene: TRBV7-7
len: 15
j_gene: TRBJ2-5
abundance: -
d_gene: TRBD2
CDR3aa: CASSPLGGGAETQYF
CDR3nt: TGTGCTAGCAGCCCCCTAGGCGGGGGGGCTGAGACCCAGTACTTC

v_gene: TRBV5-1
len: 18
j_gene: TRBJ2-1
abundance: few
d_gene: -
CDR3aa: CASSLPLGESSSYNEQFF
CDR3nt: TGCGCCAGCAGCCTTCCTCTTGGAGAATCCAGCTCCTACAATGAGCAGTTCTTC

v_gene: TRBV2
len: 12
j_gene: TRBJ2-1
abundance: -
d_gene: -
CDR3aa: CASGRQLVTPLF
CDR3nt: TGTGCCAGCGGTCGCCAACTAGTGACCCCACTCTTC

v_gene: TRBV7-9
len: 14
j_gene: TRBJ1-1
abundance: few
d_gene: -
CDR3aa: CASSLVEGYTEAFF
CDR3nt: TGTGCCAGCAGCCTAGTCGAGGGGTATACTGAAGCTTTCTTT

v_gene: TRBV19
len: 11
j_gene: TRBJ1-2
abundance: -
d_gene: -
CDR3aa: CASSGGLGYTF
CDR3nt: TGTGCCAGTAGTGGGGGGCTTGGCTACACCTTC

v_gene: TRBV29-1
len: 13
j_gene: TRBJ2-3
abundance: -
d_gene: -
CDR3aa: CSVSFRTGDTQYF
CDR3nt: TGCAGCGTTTCGTTCCGTACTGGGGATACGCAGTATTTT

v_gene: TRBV5-6
len: 13
j_gene: TRBJ1-3
abundance: -
d_gene: -
CDR3aa: CASGRTGGNTIYF
CDR3nt: TGTGCCAGTGGGAGAACGGGGGGAAACACCATATATTTT

v_gene: TRBV19
len: 16
j_gene: TRBJ2-3
abundance: once
d_gene: -
CDR3aa: CASKQGGGRVADTQYF
CDR3nt: TGTGCCAGCAAGCAGGGGGGGGGCCGAGTTGCAGATACGCAGTATTTT